This TCR beta chain is from a study of cytomegalovirus exposure and HLA in healthy donors. PCR was performed using 60 Vbeta and 13 Jbeta primers. Authors' methods: Roughly 80 million unique TCR beta chains, 10 million to 14 million shared, were counted in a later analysis. Assay: immunoSEQ multiplex PCR; the TCRdb copy retains only in-frame clones and omits some. V, J and clone size are taken as reported in that table, and D and trimming were inferred from the DNA itself. Of some 170,000 clones in the sample, roughly 80% were seen once. Germline values: CDR1 LGHNA, CDR2 YSLEER. Trimming stripped 0 bases from V and 0 bases from J, with 17 bases between. The CDR3 is 18 residues long.

The V call is TRBV4-3, the J call TRBJ1-2, with D possibly TRBD1 on 6 matching bases. The sequenced sample consisted of PBMCs. The receptor's source is a woman in her twenties or thirties in good health and CMV-seropositive. CDR3 DNA: TGCGCCAGCAGCCAAGATCATTTTAGGACAGAAGCTAACTATGGCTACACCTTC. It translates to CASSQDHFRTEANYGYTF.